These 10 T cell receptor beta chains came from one sample sequenced in a study of T-cell reconstitution after alpha-beta-depleted transplantation in children. Using unique molecular identifiers, the investigators prepared the TCRbeta library. TCRdb itself ran the PCR reads through MiXCR, one entry per CDR3 protein. This table holds about 640,000 distinct CDR3 sequences, 16% found once. Sequenced material: PBMCs from the stem cell graft donor, taken from the stem cell graft. The receptors stem from a human donor who donated a stem cell graft to a child with acute myeloid leukemia.

In this sample, this clonotype turned up a few times. V is TRBV29-1 and J is TRBJ1-1, with D perhaps matching TRBD1 (5 bases). From germline, CDR1 is SQVTM and CDR2 ANQGSEA. V lost 2 bases, J lost 0 bases, and 10 bases lay in between. The CDR3 spans 14 residues. CDR3 DNA: TGCAGCGTTGAACTGGGGGGGTTGAACACTGAAGCTTTCTTT. This translates into CSVELGGLNTEAFF.

There are many counts of this clonotype. CDR3: CASSVGGTGTYGYTF. The CDR3, as DNA: TGTGCCAGCAGCGTAGGGGGGACGGGAACCTATGGCTACACCTTC. This rearrangement joins TRBV9 to TRBJ1-2; a weak D match, TRBD1 (5 bases). This CDR3 is 15 amino acids long. V gave up 0 bases and J gave up 4 bases, with 13 bases separating them. Germline values: CDR1 SGDLS, CDR2 YYNGEE.

This clonotype was detected many times. The rearrangement links TRBV12-3 or TRBV12-4 to TRBJ2-7; 7 bases match TRBD1. The CDR3 contains 12 residues. Trimming cost V 3 bases and J 6 bases; bases outside gene matches: 2. CDR3 nucleotide sequence: TGTGCCAGCAGTTTTGGGACAGCCGAGCAGTACTTC. Translated: CASSFGTAEQYF.

This clonotype was observed a handful of times. This chain links TRBV7-8 with TRBJ2-1; 7 bases align to TRBD1. After removal of 4 bases from V and 3 bases from J, the junction contained 6 bases not matched to a gene. Germline V gene lookup returns CDR1 SGHVS and CDR2 FQNEAQ. The CDR3 runs 15 residues. The chain's CDR3 is CASSSSGTVYNEQFF. CDR3 nucleotide sequence: TGTGCCAGCAGCTCCTCCGGGACAGTCTACAATGAGCAGTTCTTC.

This clonotype was seen ten or more times. The J gene is TRBJ1-2, the V gene TRBV13; no clear D gene. The germline CDR1 and CDR2 sequences are PRHDT and FYEKMQ (reference sequence). Trimming pared 1 base from V and 2 bases from J, leaving 11 bases between. This CDR3 has 15 residues. In DNA form, the CDR3 reads TGTGCCAGCAGCTTAGCGGCAGAGGCGAACTATGGCTACACCTTC. Protein sequence: CASSLAAEANYGYTF.

This clonotype was observed a handful of times. The chain joins TRBV6-2 or TRBV6-3 to TRBJ2-1, with 8 bases that match TRBD2. The CDR3 covers 14 residues. Losses at the gene ends were 5 bases for V and 7 bases for J; bases not matched to a gene: 7. The germline V gene encodes CDR1 MNHEY and CDR2 SVGEGT. The DNA for the CDR3 is TGTGCCAGCAGTCACTGGGCTAGCGGGAATGAGCAGTTCTTC. Amino acids: CASSHWASGNEQFF.

This clonotype was seen a few times. V gene TRBV7-2 combines with J gene TRBJ2-4, with D uncertain. CDR1 and CDR2 (germline): SGHTA, FQGNSA. The germline V and J ends were trimmed by 2 bases and 9 bases, with 17 bases remaining between them. CDR3 length: 15 residues. The CDR3 sequence: CASSLMPRVSAIQYF. CDR3 bases: TGTGCCAGCAGCTTAATGCCTAGGGTTTCGGCCATTCAGTACTTC.

This clonotype was seen ten or more times. The V gene is TRBV20-1, the J gene TRBJ2-7, with 9 nucleotides matching TRBD1. After removal of 4 bases from V and 2 bases from J, the junction contained 6 bases not matched to a gene. Germline assignment: CDR1 DFQATT and CDR2 SNEGSKA (reference sequence). The CDR3 length is 14 residues. The CDR3 DNA sequence: TGCAGTGCTACTCCCCGGGACAGGGCCTACGAGCAGTACGTC. This encodes CSATPRDRAYEQYV.

This clonotype was observed a handful of times. The V gene is TRBV5-1, the J gene TRBJ2-1; D possibly uses TRBD1 or TRBD2 (6 bases each). The germline V gene has CDR1 SGHRS and CDR2 YFSETQ. With 4 bases removed from V and 0 bases from J, the gap between germline ends came to 17 bases. The CDR3 consists of 17 residues. Here the CDR3 reads CASSLLSGASSYNEQFF. The DNA of the CDR3 is TGCGCCAGCAGCCTCCTCTCGGGGGCGAGCTCCTACAATGAGCAGTTCTTC.

The chain combines TRBV5-1 with TRBJ2-3; tentative D call: TRBD2 (5 bases). Trimming left V 0 bases short and J 1 base short, with 12 bases between. The CDR3 contains 16 residues. Germline V gene sequence: CDR1 SGHRS, CDR2 YFSETQ. The CDR3 is CASSLERLFRTDTQYF. CDR3 in DNA: TGCGCCAGCAGCTTGGAGCGGCTCTTCCGCACAGATACGCAGTATTTT.